This T cell receptor (beta chain) originates from a study of blood T cell repertoires in COVID-19. This clone was found a few times. The trim removed 9 bases at V and 3 bases at J, leaving 5 bases unmatched. The germline V gene encodes CDR1 KGHDR and CDR2 SFDVKD. The CDR3 loop spans 13 amino acids. The authors' processing: Amplified reference gene primers provided the basis for estimating nucleated cell counts. Profiling relied on immunoSEQ multiplex PCR, and the TCRdb table lists in-frame clones only, not all of them. V, J and clone size were drawn from that table, and D and trimming were deduced from the DNA. The table records about 97,000 clones, about 87% of them present only once.

The TCR was taken from a human donor in a cohort sampled during active COVID-19. J is TRBJ2-3 and V is TRBV24-1; 7 bases match TRBD1. The sample consisted of peripheral blood. The CDR3 here is CATGRDSTDTQYF. In nucleotides, the CDR3 is TGTGCCACCGGCCGGGACAGTACAGATACGCAGTATTTT.